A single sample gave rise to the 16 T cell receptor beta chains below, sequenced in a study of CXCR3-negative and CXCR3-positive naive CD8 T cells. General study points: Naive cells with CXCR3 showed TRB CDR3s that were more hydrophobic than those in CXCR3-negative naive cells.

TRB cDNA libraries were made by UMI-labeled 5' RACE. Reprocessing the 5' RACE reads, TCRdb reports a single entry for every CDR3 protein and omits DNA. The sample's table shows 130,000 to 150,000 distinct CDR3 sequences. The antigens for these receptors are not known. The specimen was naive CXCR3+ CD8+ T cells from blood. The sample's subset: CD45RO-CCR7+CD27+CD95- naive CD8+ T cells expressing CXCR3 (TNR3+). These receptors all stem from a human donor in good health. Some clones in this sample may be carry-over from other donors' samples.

The CDR3 loop reads CASSPGLGGRLAGGANTGELFF. The genes are TRBV28 and TRBJ2-2; lacking DNA, the TRBD2 call made by TCRdb goes unchecked. This CDR3 comprises 22 residues. Germline lookup yields CDR1 MDHEN and CDR2 SYDVKM.

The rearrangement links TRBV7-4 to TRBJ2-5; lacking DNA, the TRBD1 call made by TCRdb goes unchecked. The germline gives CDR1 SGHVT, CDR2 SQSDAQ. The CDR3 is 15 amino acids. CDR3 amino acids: CASSFPGGGGETQYF. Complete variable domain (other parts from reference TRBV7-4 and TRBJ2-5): GAGVSQSPRYKVAKRGRDVALRCDSISGHVTLYWYRQTLGQGSEVLTYSQSDAQRDKSGRPSGRFSAERPERSVSTLKIQRTEQGDSAVYLCASSFPGGGGETQYFGPGTRLLVL.

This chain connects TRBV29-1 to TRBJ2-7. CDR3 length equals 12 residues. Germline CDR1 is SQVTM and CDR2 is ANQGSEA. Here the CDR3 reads CSGLSEVGEQYF.

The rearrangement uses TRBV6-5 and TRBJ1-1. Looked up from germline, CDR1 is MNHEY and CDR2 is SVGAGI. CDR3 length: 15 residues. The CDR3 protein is CASSYSRGLYTEAFF.

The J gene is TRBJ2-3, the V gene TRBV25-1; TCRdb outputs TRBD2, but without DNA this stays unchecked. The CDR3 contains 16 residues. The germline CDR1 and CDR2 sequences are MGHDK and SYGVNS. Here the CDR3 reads CASSEGQGPHTDTQYF.

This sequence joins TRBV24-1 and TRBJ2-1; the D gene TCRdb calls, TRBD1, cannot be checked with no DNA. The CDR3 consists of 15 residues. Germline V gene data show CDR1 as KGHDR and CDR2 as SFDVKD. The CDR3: CATSRGDSLYNEQFF.

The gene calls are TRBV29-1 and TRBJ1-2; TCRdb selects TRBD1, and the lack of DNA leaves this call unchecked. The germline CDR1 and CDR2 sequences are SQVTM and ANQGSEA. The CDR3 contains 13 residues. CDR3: CSVGTGDNYGYTF. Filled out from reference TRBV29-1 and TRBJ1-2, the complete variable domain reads SAVISQKPSRDICQRGTSLTIQCQVDSQVTMMFWYRQQPGQSLTLIATANQGSEATYESGFVIDKFPISRPNLTFSTLTVSNMSPEDSSIYLCSVGTGDNYGYTFGSGTRLTVV.

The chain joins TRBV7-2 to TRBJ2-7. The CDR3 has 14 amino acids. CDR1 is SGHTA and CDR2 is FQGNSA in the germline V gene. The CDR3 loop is CASSLARFSYEQYF.

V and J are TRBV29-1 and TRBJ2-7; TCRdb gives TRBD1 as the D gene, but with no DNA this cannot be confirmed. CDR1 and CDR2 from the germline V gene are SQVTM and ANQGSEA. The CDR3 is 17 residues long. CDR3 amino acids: CSVKSWAGEGRPYEQYF.

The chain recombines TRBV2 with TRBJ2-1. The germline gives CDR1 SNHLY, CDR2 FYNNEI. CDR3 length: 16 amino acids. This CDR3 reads CASSESAGRSYNEQFF.

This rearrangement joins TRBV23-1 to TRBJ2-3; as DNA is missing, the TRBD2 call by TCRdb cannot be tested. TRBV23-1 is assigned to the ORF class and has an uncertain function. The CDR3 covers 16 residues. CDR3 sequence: CASSPKAGGPTDTQYF.

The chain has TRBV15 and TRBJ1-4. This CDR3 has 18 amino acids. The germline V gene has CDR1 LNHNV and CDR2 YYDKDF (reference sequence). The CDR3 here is CATSRDAQLPSTNEKLFF.

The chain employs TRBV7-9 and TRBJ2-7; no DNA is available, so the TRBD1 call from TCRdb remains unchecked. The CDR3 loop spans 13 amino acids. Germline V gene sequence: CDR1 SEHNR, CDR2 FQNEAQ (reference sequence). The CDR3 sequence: CASSPVGVDEQYF.

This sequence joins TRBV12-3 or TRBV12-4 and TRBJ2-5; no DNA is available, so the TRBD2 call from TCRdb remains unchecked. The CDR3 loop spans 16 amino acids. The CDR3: CASSPAGTTGEETQYF.

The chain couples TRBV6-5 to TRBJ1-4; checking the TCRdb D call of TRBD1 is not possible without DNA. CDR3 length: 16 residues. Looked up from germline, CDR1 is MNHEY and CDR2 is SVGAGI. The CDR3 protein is CASSYSGGGPREKLFF.

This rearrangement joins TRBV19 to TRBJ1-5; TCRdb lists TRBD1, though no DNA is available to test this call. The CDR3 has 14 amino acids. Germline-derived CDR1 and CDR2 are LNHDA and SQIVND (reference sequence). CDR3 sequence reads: CASSIQGANQPQHF.